These T cell receptor beta chains were read from a single sample in a study of shared clonotypes between healthy human individuals. Repertoires were generated with immunoSEQ multiplex PCR, while TCRdb's copy carries only in-frame clones and drops some. The sample has hundreds of thousands of clones; just over 75% are singletons. Sequences were obtained from PBMCs. These receptors were obtained from a woman aged 40 to 49 in good health. Some clones in this sample may be carry-over from other donors' samples. The CDR3 runs from the conserved cysteine through the conserved F or W. Each record gives: V gene, D gene, J gene, CDR3 DNA, CDR3 protein. The D gene is left open where the match is weak.

v_gene: TRBV18; d_gene: -; j_gene: TRBJ2-1; CDR3nt: TGTGCCAGCTCACCGGCCAGGAAGACCTACAATGAGCAGTTCTTC; CDR3aa: CASSPARKTYNEQFF
v_gene: TRBV2; d_gene: -; j_gene: TRBJ2-1; CDR3nt: TGTGCCAGCAGTGTCTACGAGAGCGGGACAGGGCAGTTCTTC; CDR3aa: CASSVYESGTGQFF
v_gene: TRBV27; d_gene: -; j_gene: TRBJ2-6; CDR3nt: TGTGCCAGCAGCCGTTACAGTGCCGGGGCCAACGTCCTGACTTTC; CDR3aa: CASSRYSAGANVLTF
v_gene: TRBV5-1; d_gene: TRBD1; j_gene: TRBJ2-7; CDR3nt: TGCGCCAGCAGCTCCGCGACAGGGGCCGAAATATACGAGCAGTACTTC; CDR3aa: CASSSATGAEIYEQYF
v_gene: TRBV6-1; d_gene: -; j_gene: TRBJ2-7; CDR3nt: TGTGCCAGCCGAGTACCAAACTACGAGCAGTACTTC; CDR3aa: CASRVPNYEQYF
v_gene: TRBV28; d_gene: -; j_gene: TRBJ1-3; CDR3nt: TGTGCCAGCAGCCCCCACACAATTGGAAACACCATATATTTT; CDR3aa: CASSPHTIGNTIYF
v_gene: TRBV30; d_gene: -; j_gene: TRBJ1-6; CDR3nt: TGTGCCTGGAGTGTGTTAGGGGGATCACCCCTCCACTTT; CDR3aa: CAWSVLGGSPLHF
v_gene: TRBV19; d_gene: -; j_gene: TRBJ1-5; CDR3nt: TGTGCCAGTAGTATTCGGTCGTTGAGCAATCAGCCCCAGCATTTT; CDR3aa: CASSIRSLSNQPQHF
v_gene: TRBV9; d_gene: TRBD1; j_gene: TRBJ2-1; CDR3nt: TGTGCCAGCAGCAGTCGACAGGGGGCGACAGGGGATGAGCAGTTCTTC; CDR3aa: CASSSRQGATGDEQFF
v_gene: TRBV10-1; d_gene: TRBD2; j_gene: TRBJ2-2; CDR3nt: TGCGCCAGCAGTTTCGTAGCGGGAGGGACAGGCGGCGGGGAGCTGTTTTTT; CDR3aa: CASSFVAGGTGGGELFF
v_gene: TRBV10-1; d_gene: -; j_gene: TRBJ2-3; CDR3nt: TGCGCCAGCAGTGTGAGAGTGGCGACTAGCACAGATACGCAGTATTTT; CDR3aa: CASSVRVATSTDTQYF